These T cell receptor beta chains were read from a single sample in a study of cytomegalovirus exposure and HLA in healthy donors. TCRdb keeps only in-frame clones here, not all; method: immunoSEQ multiplex PCR. The sample holds hundreds of thousands of clones, around four fifths seen once. Sequenced: PBMCs. The receptor source for this set is a woman between 55 and 75 years old in good health and CMV-seropositive. CDR3s include the opening cysteine and the closing phenylalanine or tryptophan. The D gene is left open where the match is weak. Part of the rows lack a size; the others show once, few, many or a class for expanded clones.

v_gene,abundance,d_gene,j_gene,CDR3aa,CDR3nt
TRBV20-1,few,-,TRBJ1-1,CSAAPREAAFF,TGCAGTGCTGCCCCCCGGGAGGCGGCTTTCTTT
TRBV27,-,TRBD2,TRBJ2-5,CASSLTGLAQETQYF,TGTGCCAGCAGTTTAACGGGACTAGCGCAAGAGACCCAGTACTTC
TRBV28,-,-,TRBJ1-6,CASSLRSDRDLNSPLHF,TGTGCCAGCAGTTTACGCTCTGACCGGGACTTAAATTCACCCCTCCACTTT
TRBV19,-,-,TRBJ1-4,CASSILGGFNEKLFF,TGTGCCAGTAGTATACTCGGCGGATTCAATGAAAAACTGTTTTTT
TRBV19,once,TRBD1,TRBJ2-3,CASSKPSGQVIQEAQYF,TGTGCCAGTAGTAAACCCTCGGGACAGGTCATTCAAGAGGCGCAGTATTTT
TRBV5-5,once,-,TRBJ1-1,CASSETGWETEAFF,TGTGCCAGCAGCGAAACAGGGTGGGAAACTGAAGCTTTCTTT
TRBV10-2,-,-,TRBJ2-3,CASMAGSTDTQYF,TGCGCCAGCATGGCGGGGAGCACAGATACGCAGTATTTT
TRBV11-2,-,-,TRBJ2-7,CASSSQQGMSEQYF,TGTGCCAGCAGCTCCCAACAGGGAATGTCCGAGCAGTACTTC
TRBV11-2,-,-,TRBJ2-3,CASSLSVGTDTQYF,TGTGCCAGCAGCTTAAGCGTGGGCACAGATACGCAGTATTTT
TRBV29-1,-,-,TRBJ1-3,CSTSVTSSGNTIYF,TGCAGCACCAGCGTAACCAGCTCTGGAAACACCATATATTTT
TRBV18,-,-,TRBJ1-1,CASSELLGGEAEAFF,TGTGCCAGCTCCGAACTACTAGGGGGGGAGGCTGAAGCTTTCTTT
TRBV18,once,-,TRBJ2-7,CASSPRAGATYEQYF,TGTGCCAGCTCACCACGGGCGGGCGCAACCTACGAGCAGTACTTC
TRBV5-1,-,-,TRBJ1-3,CASSLAGSGNTIYF,TGCGCCAGCAGCTTGGCGGGATCTGGAAACACCATATATTTT
TRBV7-3,once,TRBD2,TRBJ2-1,CASSPAGGAREQFF,TGTGCCAGCAGCCCTGCGGGGGGGGCAAGGGAGCAGTTCTTC
TRBV16,-,-,TRBJ1-1,CASSLQGANTEAFF,TGTGCCAGCAGCCTACAGGGTGCGAACACTGAAGCTTTCTTT
TRBV18,once,-,TRBJ1-1,CASSPSEGRTEAFF,TGTGCCAGCTCACCCTCTGAAGGGAGAACTGAAGCTTTCTTT
TRBV10-3,-,-,TRBJ2-6,CALSRLGGPHSGANVLTF,TGTGCCCTCAGTCGATTGGGTGGGCCTCACTCTGGGGCCAACGTCCTGACTTTC
TRBV7-8,-,-,TRBJ2-4,CASSPLSGGAWAKNIQYF,TGTGCCAGCAGCCCACTTTCTGGGGGGGCATGGGCCAAAAACATTCAGTACTTC
TRBV5-1,-,-,TRBJ2-1,CASSLAQGYNEQFF,TGCGCCAGCAGCTTGGCCCAGGGTTACAATGAGCAGTTCTTC
TRBV28,-,-,TRBJ1-2,CASRLPEDGLGYTF,TGTGCCAGCAGGCTTCCGGAGGACGGCCTAGGCTACACCTTC
TRBV19,-,-,TRBJ2-1,CASSMARGATHNEQFF,TGTGCCAGTAGTATGGCCCGGGGGGCAACTCACAATGAGCAGTTCTTC
TRBV6-5,-,TRBD1,TRBJ1-4,CASSSRDRVEKLFF,TGTGCCAGCAGTTCAAGGGACAGGGTAGAAAAACTGTTTTTT
TRBV7-9,-,TRBD1,TRBJ1-6,CASSLARQGVRSPLHF,TGTGCCAGCAGCTTAGCCCGTCAGGGGGTACGCTCACCCCTCCACTTT
TRBV5-1,-,-,TRBJ1-1,CASTRGGDMNTEAFF,TGCGCCAGCACGCGGGGAGGCGACATGAACACTGAAGCTTTCTTT
TRBV5-1,-,-,TRBJ1-2,CASSPGDRPGSYGYTF,TGCGCCAGCAGCCCCGGAGACAGGCCGGGCTCCTATGGCTACACCTTC
TRBV13,-,-,TRBJ2-7,CASSPGVGSASHEQYF,TGTGCCAGCAGCCCGGGGGTTGGGAGCGCCTCCCACGAGCAGTACTTC
TRBV7-2,-,-,TRBJ2-1,CASSLVGTSYNEQFF,TGTGCCAGCAGCTTAGTCGGGACATCCTACAATGAGCAGTTCTTC
TRBV2,-,-,TRBJ1-4,CALTGDNEKLFF,TGTGCCCTGACAGGAGATAATGAAAAACTGTTTTTT
TRBV19,few,-,TRBJ1-2,CASSSGSNYGYTF,TGTGCCAGTAGTAGCGGCAGTAACTATGGCTACACCTTC
TRBV29-1,-,-,TRBJ1-2,CSVQGSYGYTF,TGCAGCGTACAGGGATCCTATGGCTACACCTTC
TRBV9,-,TRBD1,TRBJ1-1,CASSEGDRANTEAFF,TGTGCCAGCAGCGAGGGGGACAGGGCAAACACTGAAGCTTTCTTT
TRBV18,-,-,TRBJ2-7,CASSSPGVGAYEQYF,TGTGCCAGCTCGTCACCAGGGGTCGGGGCCTACGAGCAGTACTTC
TRBV30,-,-,TRBJ1-3,CAWGRGGNTIYF,TGTGCCTGGGGTCGAGGGGGTAACACCATATATTTT
TRBV7-9,-,-,TRBJ1-2,CASSSPSGSNYGYTF,TGTGCCAGCAGTTCCCCTTCGGGTTCTAACTATGGCTACACCTTC
TRBV5-1,-,TRBD1,TRBJ1-2,CASSRSTGNLNYGYTF,TGCGCCAGCAGCCGGTCGACAGGGAATCTCAACTATGGCTACACCTTC
TRBV5-1,-,TRBD2,TRBJ2-7,CASTYSPAAGGPYEQYF,TGCGCCAGCACCTACTCACCGGCAGCGGGGGGGCCCTACGAGCAGTACTTC
TRBV5-1,few,TRBD1,TRBJ2-5,CASSLRQGRETQYF,TGCGCCAGCAGCTTGCGACAGGGGCGGGAGACCCAGTACTTC
TRBV2,-,TRBD1,TRBJ2-3,CAGSPGQGFGDTQYF,TGTGCCGGCAGTCCGGGACAGGGATTTGGGGATACGCAGTATTTT
TRBV11-2,-,-,TRBJ2-7,CASSLHGVGPSYEQYF,TGTGCCAGCAGCTTACACGGGGTGGGTCCCTCCTACGAGCAGTACTTC
TRBV2,-,TRBD2,TRBJ2-5,CASRYAETNSGGIQETQYF,TGTGCCAGCAGGTACGCGGAAACGAATAGCGGGGGAATCCAAGAGACCCAGTACTTC
TRBV7-3,-,TRBD1,TRBJ1-2,CASSFGTGPRTF,TGTGCCAGCAGCTTCGGGACAGGCCCGCGCACCTTC
TRBV28,once,-,TRBJ2-7,CASSPHRVYEQYF,TGTGCCAGCAGTCCCCACAGGGTATACGAGCAGTACTTC